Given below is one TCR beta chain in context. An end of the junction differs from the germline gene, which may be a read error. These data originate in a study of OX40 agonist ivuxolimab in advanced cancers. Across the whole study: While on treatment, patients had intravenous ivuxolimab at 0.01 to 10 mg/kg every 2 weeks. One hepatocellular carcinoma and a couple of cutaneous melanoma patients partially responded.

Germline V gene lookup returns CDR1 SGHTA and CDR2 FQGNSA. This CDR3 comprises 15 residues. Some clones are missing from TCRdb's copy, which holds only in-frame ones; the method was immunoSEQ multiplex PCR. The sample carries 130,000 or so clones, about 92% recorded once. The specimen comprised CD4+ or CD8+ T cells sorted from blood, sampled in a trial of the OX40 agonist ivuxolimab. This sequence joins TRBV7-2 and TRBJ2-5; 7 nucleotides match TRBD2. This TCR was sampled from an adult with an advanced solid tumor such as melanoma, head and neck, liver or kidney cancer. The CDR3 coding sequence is TGTGCTAGCAGCTTAGGCGGGAGTGGTGGGGAGACCCAGTACTTC. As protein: CASSLGGSGGETQYF.